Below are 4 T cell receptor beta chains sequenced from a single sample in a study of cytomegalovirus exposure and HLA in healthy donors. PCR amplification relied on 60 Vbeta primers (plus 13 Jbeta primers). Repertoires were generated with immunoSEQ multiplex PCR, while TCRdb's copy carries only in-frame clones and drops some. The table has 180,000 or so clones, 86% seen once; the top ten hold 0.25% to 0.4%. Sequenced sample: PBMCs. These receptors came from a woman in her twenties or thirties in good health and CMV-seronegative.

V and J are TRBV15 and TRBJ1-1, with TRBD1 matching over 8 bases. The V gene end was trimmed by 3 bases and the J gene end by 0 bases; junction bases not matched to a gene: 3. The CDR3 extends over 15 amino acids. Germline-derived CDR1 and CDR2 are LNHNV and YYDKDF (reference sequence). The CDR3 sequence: CATSRRQGLNTEAFF. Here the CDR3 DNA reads TGTGCCACCAGCAGGCGACAGGGGTTGAACACTGAAGCTTTCTTT.

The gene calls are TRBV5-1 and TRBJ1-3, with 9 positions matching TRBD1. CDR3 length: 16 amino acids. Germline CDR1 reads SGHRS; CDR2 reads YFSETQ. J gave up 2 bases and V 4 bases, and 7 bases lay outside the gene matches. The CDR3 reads CASSPSRTGAGNTIYF. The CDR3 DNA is TGCGCCAGCAGCCCCTCCCGGACAGGGGCTGGAAACACCATATATTTT.

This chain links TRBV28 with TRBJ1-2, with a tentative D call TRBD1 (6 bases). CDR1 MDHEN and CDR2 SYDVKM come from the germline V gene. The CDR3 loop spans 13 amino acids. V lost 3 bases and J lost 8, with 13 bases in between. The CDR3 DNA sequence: TGTGCCAGCAGTTTTGGGACACCTGACGGCTACACCTTC. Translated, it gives CASSFGTPDGYTF.

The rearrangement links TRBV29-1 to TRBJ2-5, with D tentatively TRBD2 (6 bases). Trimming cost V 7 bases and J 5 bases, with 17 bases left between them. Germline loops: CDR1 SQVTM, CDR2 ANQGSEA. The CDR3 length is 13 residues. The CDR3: CSAEPRGSETQYF. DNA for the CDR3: TGCAGCGCCGAACCGCGGGGTAGCGAGACCCAGTACTTC.